This TCR beta chain was captured in a study of immune evolution from preneoplasia to lung adenocarcinoma (dated by TCRdb to 2020 to 2023). A note on the overall study: HLA loss of heterozygosity was found in over 6% of AIS, roughly 15% of MIA and 30% to 40% of ADC lesions, and in no AAH lesions. Resected precursor lesions (AAH, AIS, MIA) and invasive adenocarcinomas were each compared against paired morphologically normal lung tissue. POLYSOLVER was used to infer class I HLA alleles from exome data, and LOHHLA was used to detect allele-specific HLA loss. A total of under 60 patients contributed TCR sequencing data. The overall cohort was made up of a few dozen patients with pulmonary nodules who had surgical resection. Sample size was based on specimen availability rather than a prior power calculation. The study profiled immune contexture across lung adenocarcinoma precursors and invasive adenocarcinoma using immune gene expression, TCR sequencing and multiplex immunofluorescence. The immune data were combined with whole exome sequencing and methylation data from the same cohort of nodules. It was reported in the study that more than 85 samples were used for TCR sequencing. Points the paper makes about the study in general: Normal lung had the highest top T cell clone frequencies, which appeared to decline progressively from AAH through AIS, MIA and invasive adenocarcinoma. The findings rested on association rather than direct causation, and larger cohorts with long-term follow-up and longitudinal biopsies were considered necessary. T cell clonality was highest in KRAS-mutant nodules compared with EGFR-mutant or double wild-type lesions. Normal lung showed the highest clonality, whereas later-stage lesions appeared to have higher T cell density and diversity but lower clonality. Because every patient came from Japan and China, how well the results apply to Western populations was uncertain.

TCR beta CDR3 regions were sequenced from DNA using the immunoSEQ hsTCRbeta Kit. Turning to the authors' computational methods: The ImmunoSEQ Analyzer was used to analyse the TCR sequencing data. T cell clonality was defined as 1 minus Pielou's evenness, as computed on productive rearrangements. T cell diversity was measured with the inverse Simpson index on productive templates. T cell density was expressed as TCR beta template counts normalized to usable DNA, with usable DNA estimated by amplifying and sequencing housekeeping genes. Two-sided Kruskal-Wallis tests were used to compare TCR metrics between histologic stages. The immuneACCESS repertoire file appears here via TCRdb, limited to in-frame rearrangements. These files lack a portion of the clones; in checked studies, under half of the deficit traces to unresolved V genes, and the cause of the others is not known. The V and J calls and clone size come from that table; D and trimming were worked out from the DNA. The sample table records about 10,000 clones; around three quarters of these occur just once. 4% to 5.5% of the sample is held by the ten biggest clonotypes.

The patients had resection in Japan or China between about 2013 and 2017. Two lung cancer pathologists independently confirmed the histologic diagnosis of each case on H&E slides. Macro-dissection after pathologic assessment enriched premalignant or tumor cells for nucleic acid extraction. DNA was isolated from FFPE tissue using the AllPrep DNA/RNA FFPE Kit. The V end loses 7 bases and the J end loses 4 bases, and a stretch of 16 bases separates them. The CDR3 numbers 14 residues from cysteine through phenylalanine. Of all the DNA, just the CDR3 is kept, 42 bases in frame from base 1. The CDR1 and CDR2 encoded by the germline V gene are MNHEY and SVGAGI. As to this clone: There is no known antigen for this receptor. Base-call qualities are not available, and no considerably larger clone is one nucleotide away.

Recombination connected TRBV6-5 to TRBJ1-2; TRBD1 could be the D gene, as 6 bases match. The sample taken for sequencing was FFPE minimally invasive lung adenocarcinoma tissue. The cell subset or site label for this specimen denotes: micro-invasive lung adenocarcinoma (MIA). The sequence was obtained from a person aged 70 to 85 with lung adenocarcinoma. The CDR3 reads as follows: CASTRGGRGYGYTF. The DNA sequence reads TGTGCCAGCACCCGAGGGGGAAGAGGCTATGGCTACACCTTC.